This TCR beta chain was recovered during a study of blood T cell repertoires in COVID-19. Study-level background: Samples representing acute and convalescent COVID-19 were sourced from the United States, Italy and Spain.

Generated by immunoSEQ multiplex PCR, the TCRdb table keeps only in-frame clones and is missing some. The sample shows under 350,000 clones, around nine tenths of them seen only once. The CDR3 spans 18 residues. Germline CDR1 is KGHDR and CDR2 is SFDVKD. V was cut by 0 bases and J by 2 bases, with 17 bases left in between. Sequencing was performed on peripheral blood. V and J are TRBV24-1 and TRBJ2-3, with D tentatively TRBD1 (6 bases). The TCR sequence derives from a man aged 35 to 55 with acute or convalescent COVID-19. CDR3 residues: CATSDLATDRPTTDTQYF. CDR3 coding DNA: TGTGCCACCAGTGATTTGGCTACCGACAGGCCAACCACAGATACGCAGTATTTT.